The sequence of this TCR beta chain was determined in a study of CD8+CD57+ T cells in acquired aplastic anemia. This clonotype appeared many times. Researchers used genomic DNA as the template to profile TCR beta VDJ and CDR3. TCRdb reprocessed the reads via MiXCR and lists one record per CDR3 protein. The table lists 150,000 to 200,000 distinct CDR3 sequences, about 64% of them singletons. Germline V CDR1 and CDR2: KGHDR, SFDVKD. J gave up 5 bases and V 3 bases, and 5 bases lay outside the gene matches. CDR3 length: 16 residues. Sequenced material: sorted CD4+, CD8+, or CD8+CD57+ T cells (not recorded which) from PBMCs. The J gene is TRBJ2-1, the V gene TRBV24-1; TRBD2 agrees at 11 bases. The TCR comes from a human donor in good health. The CDR3: CATSDRGLAENNEQFF. CDR3 nucleotide sequence: TGTGCCACCAGTGATAGGGGACTAGCGGAAAACAATGAGCAGTTCTTC.